This entry is about one T cell receptor (beta chain). The specificity of this receptor is unknown. Qualities for individual bases were not recorded, and no much larger clone is one base off. The junction carries 13 bases between V and J, which are trimmed by 3 bases and 4 bases respectively. Sequences MDHEN (CDR1) and SYDVKM (CDR2) are obtained from the germline V gene. Measured from the cysteine to the phenylalanine, the CDR3 is 14 residues long. Of the read, only the CDR3 DNA is kept; its 42 bases are in frame from base 1. This sample was included in a study of shared clonotypes between healthy human individuals (TCRdb year 2020). For the wider study: The cohort included a few men and a couple of women between 18 and 49 years of age. Per donor, three plates each were used for CD4 naive and CD4 memory, two for CD8 naive, and one for CD8 memory. To estimate repertoire size and how much clonotypes are shared between individuals, the study performed deep sequencing of blood TCR repertoires from 4 to 6 healthy adults. Different laboratories and diverse techniques were used to prepare libraries and sequence TCR repertoires, to increase sequencing depth and limit assay-specific biases. Per donor, leukapheresis produced somewhere between about 0.94 and 9.5 billion PBMCs. Overall study results and their limits: Pairwise subsampling indicated that sequencing depth was expected to affect the degree of clonotype sharing among donors. Higher generation probabilities were observed for clonotypes shared by all four sorted-subset donors than for non-shared clonotypes. The small number of donors limited the genetic and exposure-history diversity represented. About 4.5% of naive CD4, roughly 3.5% of naive CD8, approximately 2.2% of memory CD4, and over 0.35% of memory CD8 clonotypes were shared across a few donors. Sampling was limited to blood, and TCR repertoires in tissue likely differ from TCR repertoires in blood. Estimated clonotype richness was generally larger for naive than for memory subsets. Even with the large sequencing depth, rarefaction of the sorted-subset datasets indicated that sequencing was incomplete.

TCR CDR3 regions were amplified from genomic DNA by multiplex PCR using the deep immunoSEQ assay. Genomic DNA extracted from each cell subset was distributed evenly over all wells of several immunoSEQ 96-well plates, and each plate served as one replicate. For sorted subsets, 200 to 250 ng of genomic DNA, equivalent to 25,000 to 35,000 T cell genomes, went into each replicate PCR. The purified libraries were quantified using a Qubit 3.0 fluorometer, sized with a Bioanalyzer 2100, and then quantified again using the KAPA Library Quantification kit. Every immunoSEQ 96-well plate was sequenced on a separate single-read 150-cycle Illumina NextSeq 550 flow cell. Per the original workflow: The immunoSEQ output contained only junctional sequences without quality scores, so filtering could not match that applied to full-length reads. Sequences were annotated with PyIR, a Python wrapper for IgBLAST v1.9, and V/J genes and CDR3 were assigned using IMGT germline references. Reads were removed for weak V/J assignments (E-value above 1e-6), missing CDR3, stop codons, out-of-frame junctions, or ambiguous translated residues. V3J clonotypes were defined by identical inferred V gene, J gene, and CDR3 amino acid sequence. The percentage overlap between two repertoires was calculated by dividing the number of shared unique clonotypes by the size of the smaller repertoire. Three approaches were used to assess repertoire richness: RTK rarefaction, the Chao1 estimator, and Recon v2.1 estimates of unobserved clonotypes. Generation probabilities for all TCRbeta clonotypes obtained by the gDNA method from a few donors were computed using OLGA. The source is immuneACCESS, and TCRdb retained only in-frame sequences with V and J called. Part of the clones is not carried over; for the studies checked, unresolved V genes explain less than half of this, and the remainder is unexplained. Clone size and V and J calls were adopted from that table, with D and trimming inferred from the DNA. The sample records about 2 million clones, approximately 94% of which are singletons. Clones ranked in the top ten supply more than 0.95% of the sample.

CD8 naive samples consisted of CD45RO-negative cells that were positively selected for CCR7, yielding a CD45RA+CCR7+ population without TemRA cells. The donors were healthy, HIV-negative adults who had no recently reported acute infections or vaccinations. Only Caucasian adults living in Nashville, Tennessee, USA were represented among the donors. After blood collection by leukapheresis, PBMCs were isolated using Ficoll-Histopaque density gradient centrifugation and then cryopreserved in the vapor phase of liquid nitrogen. Analytical flow cytometry was used to check the purity and quantity of each magnetically sorted T cell population. Genomic DNA was isolated from every sorted fraction and measured by UV absorbance on a Nanodrop 2000c.

The receptor was isolated from a man aged 18 to 30 in good health. In this chain, TRBV28 is recombined with TRBJ2-7; matching of 6 bases hints at TRBD2 as the D gene. The sequenced sample was naive CD8+ T cells sorted from blood. Reading the label with the study, this specimen's cell subset or site is: CD45RA+CCR7+. In nucleotides, the sequence is TGTGCCAGCAGTTTCCGCGGGACGGCTTACGAGCAGTACTTC. Its coded protein is CASSFRGTAYEQYF.